Detailed here is one T cell receptor beta chain. Roughly 0.45 to 1 ug RNA was reverse transcribed with random hexamers. Coverage of TCR beta CDR3 amplification by immunoSEQ multiplex PCR extended to 54 Vbeta and 13 Jbeta. TCRdb reprocessed the immunoSEQ multiplex PCR reads via MiXCR and lists one record per CDR3 protein. The sample includes 140,000 to 150,000 distinct CDR3 sequences, approximately 94% of them seen just once. This sample was taken from a study of CD8 T cells in Susac syndrome. CDR3 size: 16 residues. Losses at the gene ends were 2 bases for V and 1 base for J; bases not matched to a gene: 4. CDR1 is SGHDT, CDR2 YYEEEE, per germline. CD8+ and CD4+ T cells from blood underwent TCR beta sequencing, which was carried out in a high-throughput format. TEMRA cells underwent FACS enrichment and CD8+ and CD4+ T cells underwent negative isolation.

The clonotype originates from a human donor in good health. Material: CD4+ T cells from PBMCs. This chain uses TRBV5-6 with TRBJ1-5; TRBD1 matches 9 bases. The CDR3 reads CASSFHRGRSNQPQHF. The CDR3 bases are TGTGCCAGCAGCTTTCACAGGGGGCGAAGCAATCAGCCCCAGCATTTT.